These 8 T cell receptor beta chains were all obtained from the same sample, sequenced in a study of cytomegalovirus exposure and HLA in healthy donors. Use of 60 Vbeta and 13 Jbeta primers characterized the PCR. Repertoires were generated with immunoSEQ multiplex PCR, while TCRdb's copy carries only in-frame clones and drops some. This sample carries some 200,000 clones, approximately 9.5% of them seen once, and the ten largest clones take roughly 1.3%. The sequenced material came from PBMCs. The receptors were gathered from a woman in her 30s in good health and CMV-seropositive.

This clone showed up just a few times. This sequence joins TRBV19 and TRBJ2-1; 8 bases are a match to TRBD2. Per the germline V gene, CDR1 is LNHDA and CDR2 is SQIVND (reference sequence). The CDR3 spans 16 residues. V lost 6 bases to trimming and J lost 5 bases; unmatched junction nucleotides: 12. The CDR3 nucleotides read TGTGCCAGTAGCTCCGTCGGGAGGGCCGTAAACAATGAGCAGTTCTTC. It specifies CASSSVGRAVNNEQFF.

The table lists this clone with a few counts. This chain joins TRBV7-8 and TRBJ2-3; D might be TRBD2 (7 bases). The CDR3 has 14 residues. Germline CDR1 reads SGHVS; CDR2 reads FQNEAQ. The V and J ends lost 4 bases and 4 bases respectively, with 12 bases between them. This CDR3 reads CASSSQGGADTQYF. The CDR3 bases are TGTGCCAGCAGCTCACAGGGAGGGGCAGATACGCAGTATTTT.

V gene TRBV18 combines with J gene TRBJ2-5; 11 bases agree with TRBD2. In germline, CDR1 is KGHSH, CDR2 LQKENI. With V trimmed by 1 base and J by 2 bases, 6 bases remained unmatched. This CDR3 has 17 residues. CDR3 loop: CASSPLGLAVVQETQYF. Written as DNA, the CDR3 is TGTGCCAGCTCACCACTGGGACTAGCGGTGGTTCAAGAGACCCAGTACTTC.

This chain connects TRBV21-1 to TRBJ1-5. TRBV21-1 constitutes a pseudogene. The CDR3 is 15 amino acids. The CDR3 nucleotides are TGTGCCAGCAGCAAATTCCCTATCTTCAATCAGCCCCAGCATTTT. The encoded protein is CASSKFPIFNQPQHF.

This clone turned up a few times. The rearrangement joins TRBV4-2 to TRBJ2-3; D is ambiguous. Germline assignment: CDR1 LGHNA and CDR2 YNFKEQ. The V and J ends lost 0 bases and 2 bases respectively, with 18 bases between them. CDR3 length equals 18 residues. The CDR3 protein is CASSQENPTRLITDTQYF. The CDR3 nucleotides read TGTGCCAGCAGCCAAGAAAACCCCACGCGGCTCATCACAGATACGCAGTATTTT.

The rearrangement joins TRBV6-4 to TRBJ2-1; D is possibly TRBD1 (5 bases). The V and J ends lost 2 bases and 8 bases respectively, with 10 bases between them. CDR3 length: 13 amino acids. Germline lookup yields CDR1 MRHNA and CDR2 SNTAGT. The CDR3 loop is CASSDGKGYEQFF. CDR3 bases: TGTGCCAGCAGTGACGGGAAGGGGTATGAGCAGTTCTTC.

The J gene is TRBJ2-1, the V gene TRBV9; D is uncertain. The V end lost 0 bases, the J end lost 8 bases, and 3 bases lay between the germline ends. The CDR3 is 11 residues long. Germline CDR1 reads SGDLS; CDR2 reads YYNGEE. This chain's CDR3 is CASSVAYEQFF. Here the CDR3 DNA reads TGTGCCAGCAGCGTAGCATATGAGCAGTTCTTC.

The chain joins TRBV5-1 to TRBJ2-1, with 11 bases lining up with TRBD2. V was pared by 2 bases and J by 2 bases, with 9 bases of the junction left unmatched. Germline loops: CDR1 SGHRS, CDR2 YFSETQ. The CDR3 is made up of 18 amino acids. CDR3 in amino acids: CASSFAGTSGNTYNEQFF. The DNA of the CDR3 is TGCGCCAGCAGCTTCGCCGGGACTAGCGGCAATACCTACAATGAGCAGTTCTTC.